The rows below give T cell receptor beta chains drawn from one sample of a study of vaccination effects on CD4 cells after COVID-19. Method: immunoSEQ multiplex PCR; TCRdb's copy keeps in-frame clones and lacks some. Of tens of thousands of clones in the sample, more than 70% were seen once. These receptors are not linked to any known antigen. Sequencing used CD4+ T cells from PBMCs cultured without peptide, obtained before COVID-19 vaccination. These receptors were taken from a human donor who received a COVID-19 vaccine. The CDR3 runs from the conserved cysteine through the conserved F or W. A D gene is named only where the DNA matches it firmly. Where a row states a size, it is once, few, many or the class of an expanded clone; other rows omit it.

TGTGCCACCAGCCTCTACCCGCGCAGGGGGGGGAACACTGAAGCTTTCTTT	CATSLYPRRGGNTEAFF	TRBV15	TRBJ1-1	-	TRBD1
TGCGCCAGCAGCGCCGGGACGGTGGGCCTCTATGGCTACACCTTC	CASSAGTVGLYGYTF	TRBV4-1	TRBJ1-2	few	-
TGTGCCACTGACCGAGGGGAGGGCTACACCTTC	CATDRGEGYTF	TRBV2	TRBJ1-2	once	-
TGTGCCTGGAGTAGGGACGGGGAAGCTTTCTTT	CAWSRDGEAFF	TRBV30	TRBJ1-1	-	-
TGTGCCACCAGACAGAGCTCTGGAAACACCATATATTTT	CATRQSSGNTIYF	TRBV19	TRBJ1-3	-	-
TGCGCCAGCAGCCTAGAGGACAGAAAAAACATTCAGTACTTC	CASSLEDRKNIQYF	TRBV5-1	TRBJ2-4	-	-
TGTGCCACCAGCAGAGATCTACGAGATACGCAGTATTTT	CATSRDLRDTQYF	TRBV15	TRBJ2-3	-	-
TGCGCCAGCAGCCAAGGGGTGGACAGGGGCACAGATACGCAGTATTTT	CASSQGVDRGTDTQYF	TRBV4-1	TRBJ2-3	-	TRBD1
TGCGCCAGCAGCTTGGGATCAAGTTCCCAAGATACGCAGTATTTT	CASSLGSSSQDTQYF	TRBV5-1	TRBJ2-3	few	-
TGTGCCAGCAGCTTGTGGGGATTTGGTGGCTACACCTTC	CASSLWGFGGYTF	TRBV5-8	TRBJ1-2	-	-
TGCAGCGTTGTTGAAACCAACTATGGCTACACCTTC	CSVVETNYGYTF	TRBV29-1	TRBJ1-2	-	-
TGCGCCAGCAGCCCACAGACCTCGAACACTGAAGCTTTCTTT	CASSPQTSNTEAFF	TRBV5-1	TRBJ1-1	-	-
TGTGCCAGCAGAGATAATCGGCGGGACAGGGGTTCCTATAATTCACCCCTCCACTTT	CASRDNRRDRGSYNSPLHF	TRBV7-2	TRBJ1-6	-	TRBD1
TGCAGCGTTCGGGGGGCGAACACTGAAGCTTTCTTT	CSVRGANTEAFF	TRBV29-1	TRBJ1-1	-	-